Below, 16 T cell receptor beta chains from the same sample are listed, as sequenced in a study of T-cell reconstitution after alpha-beta-depleted transplantation in children. TCRbeta library preparation incorporated unique molecular identifiers. TCRdb reprocessed the PCR reads via MiXCR and lists one record per CDR3 protein. The table includes fewer than 750,000 distinct CDR3 sequences, under 30% detected once. This sample comprised PBMCs, mostly from graft donor cells, obtained 360 days after TCRalphabeta/CD19-depleted stem cell transplant. The receptors originated from a boy younger than two who had a stem cell transplant for acute myeloid leukemia, so the T cells may come from the graft donor.

The chain employs TRBV12-3 or TRBV12-4 and TRBJ2-3; 7 bases match TRBD1. CDR3 length: 16 residues. The V and J ends lost 5 bases and 2 bases, in that order; junction bases with no gene match: 10. DNA for the CDR3: TGTGCCAGCAGTGAAACAAGGGGGCGAGTCACAGATACGCAGTATTTT. It specifies CASSETRGRVTDTQYF.

This chain joins TRBV12-3 or TRBV12-4 and TRBJ2-3; a possible D gene is TRBD2 (5 bases). V lost 3 bases and J lost 6, with 10 bases in between. The CDR3 has 13 amino acids. CDR3 sequence (DNA): TGTGCCAGCAGTTTCCACTCGGGGGATACGCAGTATTTT. Its translation: CASSFHSGDTQYF.

This clonotype has ten or more counts. The J gene is TRBJ1-1, the V gene TRBV12-3 or TRBV12-4; TRBD1 agrees at 9 bases. With 4 bases clipped from V and 3 bases from J, the junction kept 9 bases outside the gene matches. This CDR3 is 16 amino acids long. The CDR3 sequence is CASSSGTGLLDTEAFF. In nucleotides, the CDR3 is TGTGCCAGCAGTTCAGGGACAGGGCTTTTGGACACTGAAGCTTTCTTT.

Only a few counts were recorded for this clonotype. V gene TRBV6-5 combines with J gene TRBJ2-1; 7 bases align to TRBD1. The V gene's germline CDR1 is MNHEY and CDR2 SVGAGI. V was pared by 6 bases and J by 6 bases, with 8 bases of the junction left unmatched. The CDR3 loop spans 14 amino acids. The chain's CDR3 is CASSPGTAVNEQFF. CDR3 sequence (DNA): TGTGCCAGCAGCCCCGGGACAGCCGTCAATGAGCAGTTCTTC.

The V and J genes are TRBV28 and TRBJ2-7; D remains unclear. Germline V gene data show CDR1 as MDHEN and CDR2 as SYDVKM. Trimming pared 2 bases from V and 0 bases from J, leaving 8 bases between. This CDR3 contains 14 residues. As DNA, the CDR3 is TGTGCCAGCAGTTTAGCGGCGAGCTCCTACGAGCAGTACGTC. Translation gives CASSLAASSYEQYV.

Only a few counts were recorded for this clonotype. The CDR3: CSAPGSWTGELFF. In nucleotides, the CDR3 is TGCAGTGCTCCGGGCAGTTGGACCGGGGAGCTGTTTTTT. The chain recombines TRBV20-1 with TRBJ2-2; D remains unclear. Germline loops: CDR1 DFQATT, CDR2 SNEGSKA (reference sequence). V dropped 5 bases and J dropped 5 bases, with 12 bases sitting between them. The CDR3 length is 13 residues.

This chain connects TRBV12-3 or TRBV12-4 to TRBJ2-5; tentatively, D is TRBD2 (7 bases). The CDR3 sequence is 16 residues long. Trimming took 2 bases from V and 0 from J, leaving 13 bases between them. In nucleotides, the CDR3 is TGTGCCAGCAGTTTAAGGGCGGGGGCCTACCAAGAGACCCAGTACTTC. It specifies CASSLRAGAYQETQYF.

This clonotype was detected once. The chain uses TRBV5-1 and TRBJ2-5; 7 bases match TRBD2. The CDR3 covers 18 residues. J gave up 1 base and V 2 bases, and 14 bases lay outside the gene matches. In germline, CDR1 is SGHRS, CDR2 YFSETQ. This chain's CDR3 is CASSFGRPSGSIQETQYF. CDR3 coding DNA: TGCGCCAGCAGCTTTGGGCGTCCTAGCGGCAGCATCCAAGAGACCCAGTACTTC.

CDR3 DNA: TGTGCCACCAGCAGTGAGGGGATAGGGGCCGGGACCGGAAAATTCTACGAGCAGTACGTC. Protein: CATSSEGIGAGTGKFYEQYV. The chain employs TRBV15 and TRBJ2-7; the D gene could be TRBD1 or TRBD2 (5 bases each). V lost 3 bases and J 3 bases, leaving 30 bases between the germline ends. CDR1 is LNHNV, CDR2 YYDKDF, per germline (reference sequence). The CDR3 is made up of 20 amino acids.

The chain employs TRBV20-1 and TRBJ1-3, with D tentatively TRBD1 (5 bases). Germline V gene data show CDR1 as DFQATT and CDR2 as SNEGSKA (reference sequence). Trimming cost V 4 bases and J 1 base, with 11 bases left between them. This CDR3 has 14 residues. CDR3 DNA sequence: TGCAGTGCTAAAAGGGCAGGGTCTGGAAACACCATATATTTT. It is translated as CSAKRAGSGNTIYF.

The V call is TRBV25-1, the J call TRBJ1-2, with a possible D match to TRBD1 (6 bases). The CDR3 is 12 amino acids. The germline gives CDR1 MGHDK, CDR2 SYGVNS. V shed 10 bases and J shed 8 bases, with 17 bases lying between them. Written as DNA, the CDR3 is TGTGCCACCGAACGCGCAGGGGCGGGCTACACCTTC. Its translation: CATERAGAGYTF.

This sequence joins TRBV20-1 and TRBJ1-6; no definite D call. CDR3 length: 14 residues. Per the germline V gene, CDR1 is DFQATT and CDR2 is SNEGSKA (reference sequence). The V end lost 4 bases, the J end lost 7 bases, and 14 bases lay between the germline ends. CDR3: CSAKRQMRNSPLHF. DNA of the CDR3: TGCAGTGCTAAACGGCAAATGAGGAATTCACCCCTCCACTTT.

This clonotype was recorded once. The chain joins TRBV5-4 to TRBJ2-3; a possible D gene is TRBD2 (6 bases). The ends were cut back, 2 bases at V and 0 bases at J, with 16 bases in the middle. In germline, CDR1 is SGHNT, CDR2 YYREEE (reference sequence). CDR3 size: 17 residues. The CDR3 here is CASSFISGGDSTDTQYF. CDR3 coding DNA: TGTGCCAGCAGCTTTATTTCAGGAGGGGATAGCACAGATACGCAGTATTTT.

This clonotype has more than one count but fewer than ten. The chain combines TRBV2 with TRBJ2-5; TRBD1 matches at 7 bases. Trimming cost V 6 bases and J 2 bases; bases outside gene matches: 9. Germline-derived CDR1 and CDR2 are SNHLY and FYNNEI. CDR3 length equals 15 residues. CDR3 loop: CASSPSSGQQETQYF. The DNA for the CDR3 is TGTGCCAGCAGCCCATCCTCGGGACAGCAAGAGACCCAGTACTTC.

The J gene is TRBJ2-3, the V gene TRBV7-9; 12 bases are a match to TRBD1. Germline loops: CDR1 SEHNR, CDR2 FQNEAQ (reference sequence). The CDR3 is 16 amino acids. J lost 4 bases, V lost 3 bases, and 5 bases had no gene match. The CDR3 region is CASSFGTGGVADTQYF. The DNA for the CDR3 is TGTGCCAGCAGCTTTGGGACAGGGGGCGTCGCAGATACGCAGTATTTT.

This clonotype was seen at least ten times. This chain joins TRBV4-3 and TRBJ2-2; D is ambiguous. CDR3 length equals 15 residues. Looked up from germline, CDR1 is LGHNA and CDR2 is YSLEER. V was clipped by 3 bases and J by 5 bases, with 13 bases between them. The CDR3 sequence: CASSHYLSGTGELFF. The CDR3 DNA reads as TGCGCCAGCAGCCACTACTTATCTGGGACCGGGGAGCTGTTTTTT.